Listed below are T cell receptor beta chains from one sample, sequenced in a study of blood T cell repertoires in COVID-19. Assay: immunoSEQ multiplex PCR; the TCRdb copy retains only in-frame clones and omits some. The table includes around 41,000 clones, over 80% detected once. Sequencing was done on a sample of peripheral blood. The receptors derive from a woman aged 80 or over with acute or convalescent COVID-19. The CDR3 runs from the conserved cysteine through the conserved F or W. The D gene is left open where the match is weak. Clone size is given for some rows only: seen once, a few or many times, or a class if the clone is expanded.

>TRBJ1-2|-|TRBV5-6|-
CASSLWGPGREVYTF
TGTGCCAGCAGCTTATGGGGACCGGGACGGGAGGTTTACACCTTC
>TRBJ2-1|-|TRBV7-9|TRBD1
CASSSTGTGASEQFF
TGTGCCAGCAGCTCAACCGGGACAGGCGCCTCTGAGCAGTTCTTC
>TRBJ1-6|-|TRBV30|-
CAWTTQGSLRKFQDSPLHF
TGTGCCTGGACCACTCAAGGCAGTCTTCGAAAGTTTCAGGATTCACCCCTCCACTTT
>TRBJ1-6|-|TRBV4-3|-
CASSPTAGANSPLHF
TGCGCCAGCAGCCCCACCGCAGGGGCCAATTCACCCCTCCACTTT
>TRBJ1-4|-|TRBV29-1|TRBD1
CSVGDRPNEKLFF
TGCAGCGTGGGGGACAGGCCTAATGAAAAACTGTTTTTT
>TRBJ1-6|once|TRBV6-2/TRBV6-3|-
CASSYRAGDSPLHF
TGTGCCAGCAGTTACAGGGCAGGGGATTCACCCCTCCACTTT
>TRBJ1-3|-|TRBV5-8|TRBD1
CASSFWTGGAGNTIYF
TGTGCCAGCAGCTTCTGGACAGGGGGAGCTGGAAACACCATATATTTT
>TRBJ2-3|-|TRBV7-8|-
CASSLVSGGDTDTQYF
TGTGCCAGCAGCTTAGTTTCTGGCGGGGACACAGATACGCAGTATTTT
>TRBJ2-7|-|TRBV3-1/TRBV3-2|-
CASSQGKGEQYF
TGTGCCAGCAGCCAAGGCAAGGGGGAGCAGTACTTC
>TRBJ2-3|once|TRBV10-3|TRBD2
CATGPSGASTDTQYF
TGTGCCACCGGACCTAGCGGGGCTAGCACAGATACGCAGTATTTT
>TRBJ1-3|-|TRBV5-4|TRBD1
CASSLDRGPGNTIYF
TGTGCCAGCAGCTTAGACAGGGGGCCTGGAAACACCATATATTTT
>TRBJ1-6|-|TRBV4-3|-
CASSQEPGSPLHF
TGCGCCAGCAGCCAAGAACCGGGATCACCCCTCCACTTT
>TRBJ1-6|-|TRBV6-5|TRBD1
CASSYSVTGSPLHF
TGTGCCAGCAGTTACTCTGTGACAGGGTCACCCCTCCACTTT
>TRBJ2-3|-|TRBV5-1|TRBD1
CASSENPGQGDTQYF
TGCGCCAGCAGTGAAAACCCGGGACAGGGGGATACGCAGTATTTT
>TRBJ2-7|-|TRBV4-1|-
CASSQDLGGTTYEQYF
TGCGCCAGCAGCCAAGATCTGGGGGGAACTACCTACGAGCAGTACTTC
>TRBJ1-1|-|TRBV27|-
CASSPWSGSEAFF
TGTGCCAGCAGCCCCTGGAGTGGGTCTGAAGCTTTCTTT
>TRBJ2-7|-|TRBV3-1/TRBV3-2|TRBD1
CASSRLGQNSYEQYF
TGTGCCAGCAGCCGGTTGGGACAGAACTCCTACGAGCAGTACTTC
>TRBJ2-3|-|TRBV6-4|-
CASARGPTDTQYF
TGTGCCAGCGCCAGAGGCCCCACAGATACGCAGTATTTT
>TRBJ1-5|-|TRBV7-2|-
CASSLEAGYNQPQHF
TGTGCCAGCAGCTTAGAGGCGGGGTATAATCAGCCCCAGCATTTT
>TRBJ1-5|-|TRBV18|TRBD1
CASSPGQGATQPQHF
TGTGCCAGCTCCCCGGGACAGGGGGCAACTCAGCCCCAGCATTTT
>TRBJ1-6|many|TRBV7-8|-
CASSPPGSYNSPLHF
TGTGCCAGCAGCCCCCCGGGCTCCTATAATTCACCCCTCCACTTT
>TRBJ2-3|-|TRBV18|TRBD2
CASSPSGTNTDTQYF
TGTGCCAGCTCACCCTCCGGGACTAACACAGATACGCAGTATTTT
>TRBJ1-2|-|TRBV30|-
CAWRRAERDGYTF
TGTGCCTGGAGGAGGGCCGAAAGGGATGGCTACACCTTC
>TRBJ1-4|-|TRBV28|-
CASRGTGINEKLFF
TGTGCCAGCAGGGGAACAGGGATTAATGAAAAACTGTTTTTT
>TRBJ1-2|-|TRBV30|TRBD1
CAWETGSNYGYTF
TGTGCCTGGGAGACAGGGAGTAACTATGGCTACACCTTC
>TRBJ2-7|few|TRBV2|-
CASKGAYEQYF
TGTGCCAGCAAAGGGGCCTACGAGCAGTACTTC
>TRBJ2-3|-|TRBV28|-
CASRSSVDTQYF
TGTGCCAGCAGGTCCAGCGTAGATACGCAGTATTTT
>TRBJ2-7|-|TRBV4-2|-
CASSQDAGEQYF
TGTGCCAGCAGCCAAGATGCGGGGGAGCAGTACTTC
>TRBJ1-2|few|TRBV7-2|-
CASSSSYPGDTYGYTF
TGTGCCAGCAGCTCCTCCTACCCCGGGGATACCTATGGCTACACCTTC
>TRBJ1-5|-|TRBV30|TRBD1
CAWSASPGQGSQHF
TGTGCCTGGAGCGCCTCGCCCGGACAGGGTAGCCAGCATTTT
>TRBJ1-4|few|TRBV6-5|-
CASGHIATNEKLFF
TGTGCCAGCGGACACATTGCAACTAATGAAAAACTGTTTTTT
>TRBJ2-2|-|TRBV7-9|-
CASSLGAPGELFF
TGTGCCAGCAGCTTAGGGGCTCCCGGGGAGCTGTTTTTT
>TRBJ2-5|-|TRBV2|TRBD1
CAIGTGGGETQYF
TGTGCCATCGGGACAGGGGGCGGGGAGACCCAGTACTTC
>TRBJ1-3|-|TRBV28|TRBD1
CASRTTQGAHSGNTIYF
TGTGCCAGCAGAACTACACAGGGGGCCCACTCTGGAAACACCATATATTTT
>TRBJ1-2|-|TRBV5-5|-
CASSSGLLTGGYTF
TGTGCCAGCAGTTCCGGACTTCTCACAGGGGGCTACACCTTC
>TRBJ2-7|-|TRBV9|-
CASSVIPQGPPSEQYF
TGTGCCAGCAGCGTAATCCCCCAGGGGCCCCCCTCGGAGCAGTACTTC
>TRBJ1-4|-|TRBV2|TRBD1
CASSETGGVEKLFF
TGTGCCAGCAGCGAGACAGGGGGCGTTGAAAAACTGTTTTTT
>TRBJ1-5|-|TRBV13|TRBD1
CASSSLTPGDSDSNQPQHF
TGTGCCAGCAGTTCCCTAACCCCCGGGGACAGTGATAGCAATCAGCCCCAGCATTTT
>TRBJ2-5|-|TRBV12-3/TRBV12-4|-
CASTGSSQETQYF
TGTGCCAGCACCGGGTCGTCACAAGAGACCCAGTACTTC
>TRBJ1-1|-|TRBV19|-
CASTPPRGSTEAFF
TGTGCCAGTACCCCGCCCCGAGGGAGCACTGAAGCTTTCTTT
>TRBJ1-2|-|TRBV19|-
CASNPGHLYGYTF
TGTGCCAGTAATCCGGGACACCTCTATGGCTACACCTTC
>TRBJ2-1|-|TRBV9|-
CASSRLDNEQFF
TGTGCCAGCAGCCGACTGGACAATGAGCAGTTCTTC
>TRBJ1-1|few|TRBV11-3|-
CASSLGRGNTEAFF
TGTGCCAGCAGCCTAGGACGGGGGAACACTGAAGCTTTCTTT
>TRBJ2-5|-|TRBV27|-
CASRNRQETQYF
TGTGCCAGCAGGAACAGGCAAGAGACCCAGTACTTC